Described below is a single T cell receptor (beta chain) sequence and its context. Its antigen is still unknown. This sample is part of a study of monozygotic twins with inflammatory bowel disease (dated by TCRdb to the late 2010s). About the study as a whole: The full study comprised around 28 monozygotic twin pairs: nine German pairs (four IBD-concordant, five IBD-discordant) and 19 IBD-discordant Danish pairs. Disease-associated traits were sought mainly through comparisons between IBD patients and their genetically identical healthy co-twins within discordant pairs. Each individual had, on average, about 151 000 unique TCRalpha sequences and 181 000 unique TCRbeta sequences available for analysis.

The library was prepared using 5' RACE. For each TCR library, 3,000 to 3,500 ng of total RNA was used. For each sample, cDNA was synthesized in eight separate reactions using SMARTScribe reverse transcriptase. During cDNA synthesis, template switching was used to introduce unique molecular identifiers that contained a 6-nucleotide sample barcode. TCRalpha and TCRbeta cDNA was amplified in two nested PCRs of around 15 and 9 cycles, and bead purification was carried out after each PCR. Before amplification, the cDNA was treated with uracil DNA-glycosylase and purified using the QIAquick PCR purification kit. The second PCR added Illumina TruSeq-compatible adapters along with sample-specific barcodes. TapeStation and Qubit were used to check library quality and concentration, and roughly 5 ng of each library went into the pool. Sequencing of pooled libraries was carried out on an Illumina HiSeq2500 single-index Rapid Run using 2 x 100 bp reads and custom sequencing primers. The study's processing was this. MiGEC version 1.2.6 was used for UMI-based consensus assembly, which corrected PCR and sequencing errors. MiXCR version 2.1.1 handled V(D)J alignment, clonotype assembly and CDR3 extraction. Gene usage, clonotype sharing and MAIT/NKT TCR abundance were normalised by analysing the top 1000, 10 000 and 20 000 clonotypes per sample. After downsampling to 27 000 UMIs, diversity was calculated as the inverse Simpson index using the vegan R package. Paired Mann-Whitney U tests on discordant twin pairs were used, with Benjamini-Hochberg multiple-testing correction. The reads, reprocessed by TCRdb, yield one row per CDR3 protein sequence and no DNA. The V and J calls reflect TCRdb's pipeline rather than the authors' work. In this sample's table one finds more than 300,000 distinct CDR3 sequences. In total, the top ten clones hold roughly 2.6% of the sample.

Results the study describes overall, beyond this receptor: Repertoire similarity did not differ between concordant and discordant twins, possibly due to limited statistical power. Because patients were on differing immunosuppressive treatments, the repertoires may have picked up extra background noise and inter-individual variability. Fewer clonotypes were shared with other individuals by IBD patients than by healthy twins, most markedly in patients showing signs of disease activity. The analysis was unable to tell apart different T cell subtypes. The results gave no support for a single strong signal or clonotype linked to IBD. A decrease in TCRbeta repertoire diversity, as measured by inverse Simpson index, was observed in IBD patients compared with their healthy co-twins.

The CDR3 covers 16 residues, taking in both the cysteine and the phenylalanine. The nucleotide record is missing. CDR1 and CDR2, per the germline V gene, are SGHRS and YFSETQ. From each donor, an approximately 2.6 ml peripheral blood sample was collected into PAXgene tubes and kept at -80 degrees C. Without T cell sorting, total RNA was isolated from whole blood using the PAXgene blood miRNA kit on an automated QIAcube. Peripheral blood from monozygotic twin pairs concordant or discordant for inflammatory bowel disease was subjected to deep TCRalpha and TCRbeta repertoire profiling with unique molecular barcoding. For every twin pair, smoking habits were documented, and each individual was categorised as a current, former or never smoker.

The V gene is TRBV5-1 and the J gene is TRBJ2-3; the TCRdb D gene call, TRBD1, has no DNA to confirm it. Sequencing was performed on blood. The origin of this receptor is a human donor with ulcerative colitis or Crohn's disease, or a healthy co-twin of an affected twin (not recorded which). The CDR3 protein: CASSEDRGGSTDTQYF.